This T cell receptor beta chain is drawn from a study of cytomegalovirus exposure and HLA in healthy donors. Whole-study results and caveats: About 90% or about 30% of the time was how often most TCR beta V segments were productive, according to an earlier analysis. In vitro checks showed that a few CMV-associated chains really do target CMV antigens.

Both 60 Vbeta primers and 13 Jbeta primers went into the PCR. This table comes from immunoSEQ multiplex PCR, and its TCRdb copy is limited to in-frame clones, with some not included. The sample contains some 200,000 clones, 62% of which appear only once. This clone was counted a few times. Its antigen is undetermined. Among the donors, all were healthy bone marrow donors. This CDR3 has 15 amino acids. J gave up 2 bases and V 1 base, and 1 base lay outside the gene matches. Germline values: CDR1 SGHTA, CDR2 FQGNSA. Material: PBMCs. This rearrangement joins TRBV7-2 to TRBJ2-3, with 9 nucleotides matching TRBD2. The TCR sequence derives from a man aged 40-50 years in good health and CMV-seronegative. The CDR3 coding sequence is TGTGCCAGCAGCTTAGGACTAGCGGACACAGATACGCAGTATTTT. Translating gives CASSLGLADTDTQYF.